The T cell receptor (beta chain) described here comes from a study of T cell responses to AZD1222 COVID-19 vaccine. Findings of the study overall: Just five or six AZD1222 recipients tested seropositive at baseline.

Points on this clone: Its antigen is currently unknown.

The protocol was immunoSEQ multiplex PCR, while the TCRdb copy is restricted to in-frame clones and leaves out a portion. Found here are 150,000 to 200,000 clones, 80% to 95% of them singletons; the top ten hold approximately 1.4%. Germline V gene sequence: CDR1 SGHNT, CDR2 YYREEE (reference sequence). Trimming took 5 bases from V and 6 from J; bases not matched to a gene: 14. This CDR3 has 16 residues. This TCR came from an adult in good health. Sequencing was performed on peripheral blood, taken on day 0 of AZD1222 vaccination. The genes are TRBV5-4 and TRBJ2-1, with 7 bases matching TRBD1. The CDR3 sequence is CASRIMGDRLSNEQFF. The CDR3 DNA sequence: TGTGCCAGCAGGATTATGGGGGACAGACTCAGCAATGAGCAGTTCTTC.